One and the same sample provided the 32 T cell receptor beta chains below, sequenced in a study of blood T cell repertoires in COVID-19. Method: immunoSEQ multiplex PCR; TCRdb's copy keeps in-frame clones and lacks some. The sample lists about 73,000 clones, around 83% occurring once. Sequencing was done on a sample of peripheral blood. These receptors originate from a man aged 50 or older with active COVID-19.

This chain uses TRBV7-6 with TRBJ1-3; D unclear. Trimming cost V 1 base and J 8 bases, with 15 bases left between them. The V gene's germline CDR1 is SGHVS and CDR2 FNYEAQ. The CDR3 runs to 15 residues. CDR3 sequence (DNA): TGTGCCAGCAGCTTAGGCGTCTCGGCCGGGGACACCATATATTTT. Protein: CASSLGVSAGDTIYF.

This chain joins TRBV28 and TRBJ2-3; 7 bases fit TRBD1. From germline, CDR1 is MDHEN and CDR2 SYDVKM. V shed 6 bases, J shed 9 bases, and the junction held 9 bases outside the gene matches. This CDR3 contains 13 residues. The CDR3 sequence is CASRTAGTATQYF. In nucleotides, the CDR3 is TGTGCCAGCAGGACAGCCGGGACAGCCACGCAGTATTTT.

This clone has a handful of counts. The J gene is TRBJ1-3, the V gene TRBV4-2; 8 positions agree with TRBD1. The CDR3 is 16 residues long. Germline V CDR1 and CDR2: LGHNA, YNFKEQ. V shed 3 bases and J 3 bases; nucleotides not matched to a gene: 7. The CDR3: CASSQQGASFGNTIYF. As DNA, the CDR3 is TGTGCCAGCAGCCAGCAGGGGGCGAGCTTTGGAAACACCATATATTTT.

This clone turned up a few times. The genes are TRBV3-1 (or the pseudogene TRBV3-2) and TRBJ2-1; TRBD2 matches at 13 bases. This CDR3 contains 19 residues. Germline loops: CDR1 LGHDT, CDR2 YNNKEL (reference sequence). Losses at the gene ends were 3 bases for V and 0 bases for J; bases not matched to a gene: 8. As DNA, the CDR3 is TGTGCCAGCAGCCATCTGACTAGCGGGAGGCTGAGCTCCTACAATGAGCAGTTCTTC. Translated: CASSHLTSGRLSSYNEQFF.

Remarks on this clone: The same CDR3 can be traced to other DNA sequences in this sample. CDR3 residues: CASSQDRARTDTQYF. The CDR3 DNA reads as TGTGCCAGCAGCCAAGACAGGGCCCGCACAGATACGCAGTATTTT. V and J are TRBV3-1 (or the pseudogene TRBV3-2) and TRBJ2-3; perhaps TRBD1 as D (5 bases). V lost 0 bases and J 1 base, leaving 8 bases between the germline ends. Germline V gives CDR1 LGHDT, CDR2 YNNKEL (reference sequence). The CDR3 has 15 amino acids.

The rearrangement uses TRBV20-1 and TRBJ2-1; 9 nucleotides agree with TRBD2. From germline, CDR1 is DFQATT and CDR2 SNEGSKA (reference sequence). After removal of 3 bases from V and 4 bases from J, the junction contained 4 bases not matched to a gene. The CDR3 runs 14 residues. CDR3 sequence reads: CSASAGGIYNEQFF. DNA for the CDR3: TGCAGTGCTAGTGCGGGGGGGATTTACAATGAGCAGTTCTTC.

The chain recombines TRBV28 with TRBJ2-1; perhaps TRBD2 as D (7 bases). CDR1 is MDHEN and CDR2 is SYDVKM in the germline V gene. V lost 8 bases and J lost 6, with 14 bases in between. The CDR3 is 13 amino acids. DNA of the CDR3: TGTGCCAGCCGGCGAGGGGGGGTCAATGAGCAGTTCTTC. Protein product: CASRRGGVNEQFF.

The chain couples TRBV6-2 or TRBV6-3 to TRBJ1-1; TRBD1 agrees at 9 bases. J gave up 4 bases and V 2 bases, and 8 bases lay outside the gene matches. The CDR3 is 16 amino acids. The germline CDR1 and CDR2 sequences are MNHEY and SVGEGT. The DNA for the CDR3 is TGTGCCAGCAGTTACCTACCTGACAGGGGGTTCACTGAAGCTTTCTTT. This translates into CASSYLPDRGFTEAFF.

This chain uses TRBV27 with TRBJ1-3, with TRBD1 matching 8 bases. V was clipped by 6 bases and J by 0 bases; unmatched bases: 4. Germline lookup yields CDR1 MNHEY and CDR2 SMNVEV (reference sequence). The CDR3 consists of 15 residues. The CDR3 bases are TGTGCCAGCAGCTACGGGACAGGCTCTGGAAACACCATATATTTT. This sequence encodes CASSYGTGSGNTIYF.

This chain connects TRBV10-3 to TRBJ2-1, with 7 bases aligning to TRBD2. CDR3 length equals 16 residues. Per the germline V gene, CDR1 is ENHRY and CDR2 is SYGVKD. The V segment lost 8 bases and the J segment 8 bases; nucleotides outside the gene matches: 18. CDR3 protein: CAIALDERGPGHEQFF. DNA for the CDR3: TGTGCCATCGCACTCGACGAGCGGGGCCCCGGGCATGAGCAGTTCTTC.

V is TRBV6-2 or TRBV6-3 and J is TRBJ2-7; 11 bases are shared with TRBD2. J gave up 4 bases and V 6 bases, and 5 bases lay outside the gene matches. CDR1 is MNHEY and CDR2 is SVGEGT in the germline V gene. This CDR3 has 14 amino acids. The CDR3 DNA sequence: TGTGCCAGCAGCCGTAGCGGGAGGGGTTACGAGCAGTACTTC. As protein: CASSRSGRGYEQYF.

The chain uses TRBV19 and TRBJ2-1; maybe TRBD1 (5 bases). The CDR3 consists of 12 residues. Trimming pared 4 bases from V and 9 bases from J, leaving 10 bases between. Germline assignment: CDR1 LNHDA and CDR2 SQIVND (reference sequence). The CDR3 DNA reads TGTGCCAGTAGTACCTTTAGGGGTGAGCAGTTCTTC. Encoded protein: CASSTFRGEQFF.

The V call is TRBV6-5, the J call TRBJ1-1; 9 bases align to TRBD1. V dropped 8 bases and J dropped 4; count of bases not matched to a gene: 2. Germline lookup yields CDR1 MNHEY and CDR2 SVGAGI. This CDR3 is 12 amino acids long. The CDR3 region is CASGTGFTEAFF. CDR3 coding DNA: TGTGCCAGCGGGACAGGGTTCACTGAAGCTTTCTTT.

This clone is categorized as medium-sized. CDR3 sequence (DNA): TGTGCCAGCAGTTACGCAGTTACAGGGGCCAACGTCCTGACTTTC. Amino acids: CASSYAVTGANVLTF. The rearrangement links TRBV6-5 to TRBJ2-6; no clear D gene. The CDR3 contains 15 residues. Looked up from germline, CDR1 is MNHEY and CDR2 is SVGAGI. With 2 bases removed from V and 4 bases from J, the gap between germline ends came to 9 bases.

This clone showed up just a few times. The chain is built from TRBV28 and TRBJ1-5, with D unclear. V lost 8 bases, J lost 5 bases, and 22 bases lay in between. The germline V gene encodes CDR1 MDHEN and CDR2 SYDVKM. This CDR3 region has 16 residues. The chain's CDR3 is CASYSILGRDHQPQHF. CDR3 in DNA: TGTGCCAGCTACTCCATACTGGGGAGGGATCATCAGCCCCAGCATTTT.

CDR3 sequence: CASSLGGAAGVWYEQYF. CDR3 in DNA: TGTGCCAGCAGCTTGGGGGGGGCAGCGGGAGTATGGTACGAGCAGTACTTC. V and J are TRBV5-4 and TRBJ2-7; 8 positions match TRBD2. The germline CDR1 and CDR2 sequences are SGHNT and YYREEE (reference sequence). The CDR3 runs to 17 residues. The J segment lost 4 bases and the V segment lost 0 bases, leaving 12 bases of the junction unmatched.

The V and J genes are TRBV5-8 and TRBJ1-3; 8 nucleotides align to TRBD1. The V gene's germline CDR1 is SGHTS and CDR2 YDEGEE. Losses at the gene ends were 5 bases for V and 2 bases for J; bases not matched to a gene: 6. The CDR3 sequence is 15 residues long. This CDR3 reads CASSQDRETGNTIYF. For the CDR3, the DNA is TGTGCCAGCAGTCAGGACAGGGAGACTGGAAACACCATATATTTT.

V usage is TRBV5-1 and J usage is TRBJ2-6; D not certain. This CDR3 has 15 residues. Germline CDR1 and CDR2: SGHRS and YFSETQ. The germline V and J ends were trimmed by 4 bases and 0 bases, with 8 bases remaining between them. CDR3 amino acids: CASSQHLSGANVLTF. The CDR3 DNA is TGCGCCAGCAGCCAACACCTCTCTGGGGCCAACGTCCTGACTTTC.

The CDR3 DNA reads TGTGCCAGCAGTGGCGGGGGGACAGGGAACACAGATACGCAGTATTTT. It specifies CASSGGGTGNTDTQYF. The chain has TRBV6-1 and TRBJ2-3; D is perhaps TRBD1 (9 bases). V lost 4 bases, J lost 2 bases, and 16 bases lay in between. Germline CDR1 is MNHNS and CDR2 is SASEGT. The CDR3 sequence is 16 residues long.

The CDR3 sequence: CASSQGIAGATDTQYF. The CDR3 DNA reads as TGTGCCAGCAGCCAAGGTATAGCGGGAGCCACAGATACGCAGTATTTT. V and J are TRBV14 and TRBJ2-3; 9 bases align to TRBD2. This CDR3 has 16 amino acids. After removal of 1 base from V and 2 bases from J, the junction contained 4 bases not matched to a gene. The germline CDR1 and CDR2 sequences are SGHDN and FVKESK.

V gene TRBV6-6 combines with J gene TRBJ1-6; TRBD1 matches at 7 bases. The V and J ends lost 4 bases and 10 bases, in that order; junction bases with no gene match: 10. This CDR3 contains 15 residues. Germline CDR1 and CDR2: MNHNY and SVGAGI (reference sequence). Here the CDR3 reads CASSLRTGVGSPLHF. The CDR3 DNA reads TGTGCCAGCAGTTTAAGGACAGGCGTGGGATCACCCCTCCACTTT.

DNA of the CDR3: TGTGCCACCAGGGCAGGGTACAATCAGCCCCAGCATTTT. It yields the protein CATRAGYNQPQHF. This rearrangement joins TRBV15 to TRBJ1-5; D is possibly TRBD1 (5 bases). With 6 bases removed from V and 3 bases from J, the gap between germline ends came to 9 bases. The CDR3 loop spans 13 amino acids. Germline CDR1 reads LNHNV; CDR2 reads YYDKDF (reference sequence).

The chain links TRBV5-1 to TRBJ1-4; 7 bases are a match to TRBD1. CDR1 SGHRS and CDR2 YFSETQ come from the germline V gene. With V trimmed by 4 bases and J by 4 bases, 7 bases remained unmatched. The CDR3 covers 15 residues. DNA for the CDR3: TGCGCCAGCAGCCGCGCCGGGACAGTTAATGAAAAACTGTTTTTT. Amino acids: CASSRAGTVNEKLFF.

The chain links TRBV2 to TRBJ1-4; D call uncertain. Germline V gene sequence: CDR1 SNHLY, CDR2 FYNNEI. Trimming stripped 4 bases from V and 2 bases from J, with 8 bases between. The CDR3 consists of 14 residues. CDR3 DNA: TGTGCCAGCAGTGTTCAACTTACTAATGAAAAACTGTTTTTT. This codes for CASSVQLTNEKLFF.

CDR3 nucleotides: TGTGCCAGCAGCAGCTCTAGCGGGGGAGGGGCAGATACGCAGTATTTT. It encodes CASSSSSGGGADTQYF. This rearrangement joins TRBV13 to TRBJ2-3; 10 bases agree with TRBD2. V trimming: 5 bases; J trimming: 4 bases; junction bases outside the gene matches: 9. Germline V gene lookup returns CDR1 PRHDT and CDR2 FYEKMQ (reference sequence). This CDR3 comprises 16 residues.

Here the CDR3 DNA reads TGTGCCAGCAGTCCGGGACAGGGGTCTTATTCACCCCTCCACTTT. Translating it yields CASSPGQGSYSPLHF. The rearrangement uses TRBV2 and TRBJ1-6; TRBD1 aligns across 10 bases. The CDR3 extends over 15 amino acids. The germline V gene has CDR1 SNHLY and CDR2 FYNNEI. V dropped 5 bases and J dropped 8; count of bases not matched to a gene: 6. The full variable domain, completed using reference TRBV2 and TRBJ1-6, is EPEVTQTPSHQVTQMGQEVILRCVPISNHLYFYWYRQILGQKVEFLVSFYNNEISEKSEIFDDQFSVERPDGSNFTLKIRSTKLEDSAMYFCASSPGQGSYSPLHFGNGTRLTVT.

This chain uses TRBV7-3 with TRBJ1-4, with 7 bases lining up with TRBD1. V trimming: 4 bases; J trimming: 10 bases; junction bases outside the gene matches: 3. The CDR3 length is 12 residues. The V gene's germline CDR1 is SGHTA and CDR2 FQGTGA. In DNA, the CDR3 is TGTGCCAGCAGCTCTCCAGGGGGAAAACTGTTTTTT. The encoded protein is CASSSPGGKLFF.

The gene calls are TRBV29-1 and TRBJ2-5; 7 positions agree with TRBD1. The CDR3 contains 13 residues. Germline-derived CDR1 and CDR2 are SQVTM and ANQGSEA. V trimming: 7 bases; J trimming: 2 bases; junction bases outside the gene matches: 7. This CDR3 is CSAPAGGQETQYF. CDR3 nucleotides: TGCAGCGCTCCGGCAGGGGGTCAAGAGACCCAGTACTTC.

The table lists this clone with a count of one. This chain links TRBV6-2 or TRBV6-3 with TRBJ1-2, with TRBD1 matching over 7 bases. From germline, CDR1 is MNHEY and CDR2 SVGEGT. Unmatched junction bases numbered 15, after V lost 6 bases and J lost 8 bases. The CDR3 runs 15 residues. CDR3 sequence reads: CASSPRLGQWSGYTF. As DNA, the CDR3 is TGTGCCAGCAGCCCTCGACTGGGACAGTGGTCCGGCTACACCTTC.

This chain joins TRBV5-4 and TRBJ2-1; 7 positions match TRBD2. Germline V gene data show CDR1 as SGHNT and CDR2 as YYREEE (reference sequence). Trimming took 4 bases from V and 5 from J; bases not matched to a gene: 12. CDR3 length equals 16 residues. The CDR3 DNA reads as TGTGCCAGCAGCCTCCAGCGGGGCGGAGATAACAATGAGCAGTTCTTC. This encodes CASSLQRGGDNNEQFF.

V and J are TRBV5-4 and TRBJ2-2; weak D call: TRBD2 (6 bases). Germline CDR1 is SGHNT and CDR2 is YYREEE (reference sequence). V was clipped by 5 bases and J by 0 bases, with 14 bases between them. The CDR3 sequence is 16 residues long. The CDR3 sequence is CASRGGLFANTGELFF. CDR3 in DNA: TGTGCCAGCAGGGGAGGACTGTTTGCGAACACCGGGGAGCTGTTTTTT.

This clone was seen a handful of times. The chain couples TRBV19 to TRBJ2-3; D uncertain. Between the trimmed V and J ends, which lost 3 bases and 6 bases, there was a span of 13 bases. This CDR3 comprises 14 residues. Germline loops: CDR1 LNHDA, CDR2 SQIVND (reference sequence). CDR3 coding DNA: TGTGCCAGTAGTATCCCGGGTCTCGGGGATACGCAGTATTTT. Amino acid sequence: CASSIPGLGDTQYF.